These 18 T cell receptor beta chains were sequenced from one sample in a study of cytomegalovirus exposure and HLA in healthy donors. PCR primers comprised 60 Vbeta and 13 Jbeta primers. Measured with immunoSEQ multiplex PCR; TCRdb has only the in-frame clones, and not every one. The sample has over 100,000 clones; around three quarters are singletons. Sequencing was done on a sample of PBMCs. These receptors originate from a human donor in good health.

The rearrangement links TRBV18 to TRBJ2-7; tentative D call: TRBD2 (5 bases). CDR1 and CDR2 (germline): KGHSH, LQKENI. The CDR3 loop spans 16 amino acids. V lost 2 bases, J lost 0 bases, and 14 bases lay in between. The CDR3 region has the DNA TGTGCCAGCTCACCAAGTTCGGGGTACAGCTCCTACGAGCAGTACTTC. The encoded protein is CASSPSSGYSSYEQYF.

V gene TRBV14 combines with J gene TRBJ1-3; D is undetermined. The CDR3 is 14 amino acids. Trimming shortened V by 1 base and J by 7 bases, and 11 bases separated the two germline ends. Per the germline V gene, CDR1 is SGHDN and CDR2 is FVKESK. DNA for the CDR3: TGTGCCAGCAGCCAAGCAGCGCCAAGCAACACCATATATTTT. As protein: CASSQAAPSNTIYF.

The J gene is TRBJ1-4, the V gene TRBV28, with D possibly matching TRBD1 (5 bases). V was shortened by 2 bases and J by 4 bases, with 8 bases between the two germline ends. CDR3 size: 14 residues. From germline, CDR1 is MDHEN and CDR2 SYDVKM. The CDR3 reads CASSLTGVNEKLFF. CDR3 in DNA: TGTGCCAGCAGTTTAACAGGAGTTAATGAAAAACTGTTTTTT.

The CDR3 DNA is TGTGCCAGCAGTTTTTTCCCTGAGGCTGAAGCTTTCTTT. It codes for CASSFFPEAEAFF. The V and J genes are TRBV27 and TRBJ1-1; unclear D gene. This CDR3 spans 13 amino acids. The V gene's germline CDR1 is MNHEY and CDR2 SMNVEV (reference sequence). V lost 3 bases and J 6 bases, leaving 11 bases between the germline ends.

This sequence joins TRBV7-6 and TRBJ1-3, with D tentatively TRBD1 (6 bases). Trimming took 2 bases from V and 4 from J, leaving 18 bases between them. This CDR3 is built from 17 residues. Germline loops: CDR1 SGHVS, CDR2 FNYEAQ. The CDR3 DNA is TGTGCCAGCAGCTTAAGGGGGGGCTTTTCGGACGGAAACACCATATATTTT. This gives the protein CASSLRGGFSDGNTIYF.

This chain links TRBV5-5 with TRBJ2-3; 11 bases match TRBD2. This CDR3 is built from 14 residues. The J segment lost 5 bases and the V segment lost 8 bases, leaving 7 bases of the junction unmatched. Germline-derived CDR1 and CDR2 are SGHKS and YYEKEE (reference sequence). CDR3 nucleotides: TGTGCCAGTGACCTAGCGGGGGGTAGAGATACGCAGTATTTT. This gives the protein CASDLAGGRDTQYF.

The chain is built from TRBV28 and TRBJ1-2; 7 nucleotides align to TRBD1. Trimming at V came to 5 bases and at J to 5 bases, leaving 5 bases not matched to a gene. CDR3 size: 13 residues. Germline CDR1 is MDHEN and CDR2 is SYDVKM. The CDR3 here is CASSNDRAYGYTF. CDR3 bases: TGTGCCAGCAGTAATGACAGGGCGTATGGCTACACCTTC.

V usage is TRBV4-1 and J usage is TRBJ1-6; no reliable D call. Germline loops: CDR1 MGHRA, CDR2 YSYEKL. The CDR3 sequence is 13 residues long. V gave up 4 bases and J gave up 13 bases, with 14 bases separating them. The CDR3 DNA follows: TGCGCCAGCAGCCCCCGGGTGGACTGGCCCCTCCACTTT. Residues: CASSPRVDWPLHF.

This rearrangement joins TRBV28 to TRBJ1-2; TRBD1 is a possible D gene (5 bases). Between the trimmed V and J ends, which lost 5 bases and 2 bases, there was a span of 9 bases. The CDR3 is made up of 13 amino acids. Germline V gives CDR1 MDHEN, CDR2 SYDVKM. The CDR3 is CASSVSGNYGYTF. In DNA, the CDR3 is TGTGCCAGCAGTGTATCAGGGAACTATGGCTACACCTTC.

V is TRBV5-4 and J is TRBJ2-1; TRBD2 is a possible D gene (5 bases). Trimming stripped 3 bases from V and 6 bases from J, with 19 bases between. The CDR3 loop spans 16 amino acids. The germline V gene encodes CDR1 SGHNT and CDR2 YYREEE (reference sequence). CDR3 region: CASSSPPAGSVNEQFF. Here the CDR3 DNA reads TGTGCCAGCAGCTCTCCCCCGGCGGGTTCTGTCAATGAGCAGTTCTTC.

The CDR3 loop reads CASSFPDFYEQYF. The DNA of the CDR3 is TGTGCCAGCAGTTTCCCGGACTTTTACGAGCAGTACTTC. This chain uses TRBV28 with TRBJ2-7; a possible D gene is TRBD2 (5 bases). CDR1 and CDR2 from the germline V gene are MDHEN and SYDVKM. The V gene lost 3 bases and the J gene lost 4 bases, with 10 bases spanning the gap. The CDR3 spans 13 residues.

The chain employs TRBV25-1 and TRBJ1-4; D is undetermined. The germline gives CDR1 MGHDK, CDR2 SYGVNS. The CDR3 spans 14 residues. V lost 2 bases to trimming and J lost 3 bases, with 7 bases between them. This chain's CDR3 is CASSEAGSNEKLFF. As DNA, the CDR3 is TGTGCCAGCAGTGAAGCAGGCTCTAATGAAAAACTGTTTTTT.

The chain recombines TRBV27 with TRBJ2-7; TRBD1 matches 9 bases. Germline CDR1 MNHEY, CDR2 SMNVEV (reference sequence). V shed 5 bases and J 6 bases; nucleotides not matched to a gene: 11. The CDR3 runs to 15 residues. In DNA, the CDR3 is TGTGCCAGCAGTCCGACTGGGACAGGGCGGGCCGAGCAGTACTTC. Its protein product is CASSPTGTGRAEQYF.

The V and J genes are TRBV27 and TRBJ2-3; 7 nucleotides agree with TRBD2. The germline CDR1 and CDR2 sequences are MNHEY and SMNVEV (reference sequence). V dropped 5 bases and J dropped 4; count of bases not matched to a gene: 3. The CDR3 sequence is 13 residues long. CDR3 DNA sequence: TGTGCCAGCAGTCTCGGGGGGTCAGATACGCAGTATTTT. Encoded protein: CASSLGGSDTQYF.

CDR3 residues: CASSQDRGARGYTF. The CDR3 DNA reads as TGCGCCAGCAGCCAAGATCGGGGGGCGCGTGGCTACACCTTC. V is TRBV4-3 and J is TRBJ1-2; maybe TRBD1 (6 bases). The CDR3 loop spans 14 amino acids. V dropped 0 bases and J dropped 7 bases, with 12 bases sitting between them. Germline assignment: CDR1 LGHNA and CDR2 YSLEER.

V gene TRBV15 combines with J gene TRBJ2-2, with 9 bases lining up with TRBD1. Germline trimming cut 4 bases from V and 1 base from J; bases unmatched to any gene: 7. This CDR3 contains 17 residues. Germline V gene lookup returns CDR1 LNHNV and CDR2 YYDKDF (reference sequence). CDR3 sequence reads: CATSTGQGPWNTGELFF. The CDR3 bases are TGTGCCACCAGCACGGGACAGGGCCCCTGGAACACCGGGGAGCTGTTTTTT.

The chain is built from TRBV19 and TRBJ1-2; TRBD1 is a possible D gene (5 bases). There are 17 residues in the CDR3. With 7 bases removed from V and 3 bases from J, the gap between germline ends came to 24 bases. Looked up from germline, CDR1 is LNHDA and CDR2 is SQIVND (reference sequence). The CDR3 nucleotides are TGTGCCAGTACCACAAGCGGGGGGAGGAGGATTGACTATGGCTACACCTTC. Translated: CASTTSGGRRIDYGYTF.

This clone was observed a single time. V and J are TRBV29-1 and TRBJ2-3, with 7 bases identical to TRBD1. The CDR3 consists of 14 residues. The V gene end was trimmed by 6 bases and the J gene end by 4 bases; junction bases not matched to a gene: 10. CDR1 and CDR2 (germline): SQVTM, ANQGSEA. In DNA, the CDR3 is TGCAGCGTGTTCCCCGACAGGGTGCCAGATACGCAGTATTTT. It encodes CSVFPDRVPDTQYF.